This T cell receptor (beta chain) was captured by sequencing in a study of shared clonotypes between healthy human individuals. Study results and caveats: In contrast to clonotypes shared by all four donors, non-shared clonotypes had lower generation probabilities. A handful of donors shared 4.5% to 6.5% of their naive CD4 clonotypes.

Concerning this clone: The antigen remains unidentified.

The repertoire was sequenced with immunoSEQ multiplex PCR; TCRdb's copy has only in-frame clones and lacks some. The sample contains about 2.4 million clones, approximately 94% of which appear only once. The length of the CDR3 is 16 residues. V was clipped by 0 bases and J by 6 bases; unmatched bases: 5. Germline V gene sequence: CDR1 MGHRA, CDR2 YSYEKL. The J gene is TRBJ1-6, the V gene TRBV4-1; 7 bases line up with TRBD1. This clonotype was sampled from a man aged 18 to 35 in good health. The source material was naive CD4+ T cells sorted from blood. Subset here: CD45RA+ positively selected. The DNA of the CDR3 is TGCGCCAGCAGCCAAGATCGTCCAGGGGGTAATTCACCCCTCCACTTT. Encoded protein: CASSQDRPGGNSPLHF.